The source of this TCR beta chain is a study of blood T cell repertoires in COVID-19 (dated by TCRdb to 2018 to 2021). Regarding the complete study: Collaborator samples came from the United States, Italy and Spain and covered acute and convalescent phases of COVID-19. The prospective study material was composed of cDNA or gDNA derived from T cells, B-cell-depleted T cells, or PBMCs. The dataset comprised deeply sampled blood TCRbeta repertoires from subjects exposed to, actively infected with, or recovered from COVID-19. A freely available public database, intended as a resource for researchers studying the immune response to SARS-CoV-2, is where the repertoires were released. The samples were drawn from two sources: the first 160 participants of the ongoing ImmuneRACE study, and 1,254 subjects contributed by 6 global collaborators. Sample metadata almost always included a de-identified subject ID, COVID-19 status, age in years and sex. Where available, HLA class I and class II types were obtained from metadata supplied by the sample provider rather than from assay-based typing.

On this clone: No antigen is known for it. Per-base quality was not reported, and no clone a single base away is much larger than it.

Whole blood was collected in K2EDTA tubes by collaborating institutions according to the institutions' own protocols. For TCRbeta analysis, collaborator samples were shipped as frozen whole blood, as isolated PBMCs, or as DNA extracted from either sample type. Study-wide conclusions, independent of this receptor: Clinical and demographic metadata were provided uncurated, with the amount varying by source and participant.

The immunoSEQ Assay, a bias-controlled multiplex PCR, was used to amplify TCRbeta CDR3 regions from genomic DNA. Concerning the study's data processing: The number of nucleated cells in each sample was estimated by amplification of reference gene primers within the assay. Sequence reads were collapsed and filtered to measure the absolute abundance of every unique TCRbeta CDR3 rearrangement. For each sample, productive Simpson clonality was calculated by taking the square root of Simpson's diversity index across productive rearrangements. The source is immuneACCESS, and TCRdb retained only in-frame sequences with V and J called. Part of the clones is not carried over; for the studies checked, unresolved V genes explain less than half of this, and the remainder is unexplained. V, J and clone size are those of that table, while D and trimming were read from the DNA. This sample holds a few hundred thousand clones; roughly 80% were observed only once. The ten largest clones represent roughly a tenth of the sample.

The CDR3 numbers 13 residues from cysteine through phenylalanine. CDR3 DNA only is kept here, 39 bases in frame from base 1. CDR1 and CDR2 are drawn from the germline V gene: KGHSH, LQKENI. The trim is 6 bases for V and 1 base for J, with a gap of 9 bases between the germline ends. The sequenced sample was peripheral blood. The chain couples TRBV18 to TRBJ1-2; TRBD1 is a weak D gene call, 5 bases matching. The TCR was taken from a woman of 80 years or more with acute or convalescent COVID-19. For the CDR3, the sequence is CASSLDSNYGYTF. DNA sequence: TGTGCCAGCTCTCTCGACAGTAACTATGGCTACACCTTC.